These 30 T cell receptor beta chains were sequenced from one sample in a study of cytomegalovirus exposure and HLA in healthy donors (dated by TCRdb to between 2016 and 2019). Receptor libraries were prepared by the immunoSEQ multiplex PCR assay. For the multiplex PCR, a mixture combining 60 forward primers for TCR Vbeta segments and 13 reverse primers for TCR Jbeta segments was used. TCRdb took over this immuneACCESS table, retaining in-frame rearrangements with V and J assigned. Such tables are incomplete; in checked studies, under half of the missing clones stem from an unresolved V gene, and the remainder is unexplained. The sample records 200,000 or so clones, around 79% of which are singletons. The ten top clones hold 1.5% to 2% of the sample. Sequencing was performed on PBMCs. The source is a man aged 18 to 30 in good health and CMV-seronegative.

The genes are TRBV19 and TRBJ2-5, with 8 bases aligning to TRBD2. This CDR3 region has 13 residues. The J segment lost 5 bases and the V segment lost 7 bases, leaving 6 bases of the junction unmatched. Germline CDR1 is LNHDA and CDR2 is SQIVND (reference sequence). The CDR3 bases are TGTGCCAGTACCCCGGGGGGGGACGAGACCCAGTACTTC. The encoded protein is CASTPGGDETQYF.

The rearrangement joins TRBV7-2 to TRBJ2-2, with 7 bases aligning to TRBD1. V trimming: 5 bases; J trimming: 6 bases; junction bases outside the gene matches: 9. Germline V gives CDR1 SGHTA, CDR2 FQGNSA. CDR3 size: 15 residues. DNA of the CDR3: TGTGCCAGCAGCCCAAGACAGGGCAGGCCCGGGGAGCTGTTTTTT. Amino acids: CASSPRQGRPGELFF. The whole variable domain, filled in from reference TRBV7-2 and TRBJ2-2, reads GAGVSQSPSNKVTEKGKDVELRCDPISGHTALYWYRQSLGQGLEFLIYFQGNSAPDKSGLPSDRFSAERTGGSVSTLTIQRTQQEDSAVYLCASSPRQGRPGELFFGEGSRLTVL.

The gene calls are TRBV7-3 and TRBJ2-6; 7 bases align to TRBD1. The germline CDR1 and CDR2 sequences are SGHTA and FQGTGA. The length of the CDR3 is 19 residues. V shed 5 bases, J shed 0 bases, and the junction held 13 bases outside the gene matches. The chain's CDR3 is CASSPVAGTVYSGANVLTF. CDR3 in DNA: TGTGCCAGCAGCCCCGTTGCCGGGACAGTATACTCTGGGGCCAACGTCCTGACTTTC.

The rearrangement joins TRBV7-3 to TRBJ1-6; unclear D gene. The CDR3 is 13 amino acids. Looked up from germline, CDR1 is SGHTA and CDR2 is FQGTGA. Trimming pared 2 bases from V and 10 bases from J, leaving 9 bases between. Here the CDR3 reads CASSLSVQSPLHF. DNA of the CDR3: TGTGCCAGCAGCTTATCTGTTCAGTCACCCCTCCACTTT.

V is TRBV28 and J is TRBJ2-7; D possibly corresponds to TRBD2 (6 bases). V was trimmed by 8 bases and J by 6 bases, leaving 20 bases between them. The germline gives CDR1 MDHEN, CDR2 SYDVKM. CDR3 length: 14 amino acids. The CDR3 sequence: CASLETGEWAEQYF. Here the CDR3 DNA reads TGTGCCAGCTTGGAGACGGGAGAGTGGGCCGAGCAGTACTTC.

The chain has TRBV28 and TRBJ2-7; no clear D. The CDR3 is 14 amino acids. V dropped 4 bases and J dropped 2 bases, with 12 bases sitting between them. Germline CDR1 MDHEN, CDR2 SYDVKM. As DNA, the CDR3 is TGTGCCAGCAGTTCTACGTTGAAACCCTACGAGCAGTACTTC. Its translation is CASSSTLKPYEQYF.

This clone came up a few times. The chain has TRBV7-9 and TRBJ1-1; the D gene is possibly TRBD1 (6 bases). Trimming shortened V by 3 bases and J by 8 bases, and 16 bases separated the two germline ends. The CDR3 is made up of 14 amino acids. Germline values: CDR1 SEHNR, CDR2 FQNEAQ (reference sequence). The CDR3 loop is CASSFLRGSAEAFF. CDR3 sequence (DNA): TGTGCCAGCAGCTTCCTCAGGGGCAGCGCAGAAGCTTTCTTT.

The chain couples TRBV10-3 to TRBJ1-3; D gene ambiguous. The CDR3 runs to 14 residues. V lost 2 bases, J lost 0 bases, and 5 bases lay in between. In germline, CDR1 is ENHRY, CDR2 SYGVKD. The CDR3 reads CAISEDNSGNTIYF. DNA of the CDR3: TGTGCCATCAGTGAGGACAACTCTGGAAACACCATATATTTT.

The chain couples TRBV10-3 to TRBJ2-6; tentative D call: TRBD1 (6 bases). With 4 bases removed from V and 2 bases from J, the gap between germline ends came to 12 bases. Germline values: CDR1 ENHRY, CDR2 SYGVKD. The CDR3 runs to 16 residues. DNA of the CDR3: TGTGCCATCAGTGCCACAGGGACGGCTGGGGCCAACGTCCTGACTTTC. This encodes CAISATGTAGANVLTF.

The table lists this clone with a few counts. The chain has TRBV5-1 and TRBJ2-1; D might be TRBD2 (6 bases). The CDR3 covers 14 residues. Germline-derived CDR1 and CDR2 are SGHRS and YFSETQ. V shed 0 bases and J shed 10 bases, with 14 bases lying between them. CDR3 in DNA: TGCGCCAGCAGCTTGGGTCGGCAGGGAGGCGAGCAGTTCTTC. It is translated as CASSLGRQGGEQFF.

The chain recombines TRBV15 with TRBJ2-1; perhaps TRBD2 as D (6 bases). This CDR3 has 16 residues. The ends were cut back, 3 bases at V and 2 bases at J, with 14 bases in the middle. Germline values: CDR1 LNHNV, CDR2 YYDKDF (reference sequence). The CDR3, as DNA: TGTGCCACCAGCAGGATTTCCTCGGGGGCCTACAATGAGCAGTTCTTC. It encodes CATSRISSGAYNEQFF.

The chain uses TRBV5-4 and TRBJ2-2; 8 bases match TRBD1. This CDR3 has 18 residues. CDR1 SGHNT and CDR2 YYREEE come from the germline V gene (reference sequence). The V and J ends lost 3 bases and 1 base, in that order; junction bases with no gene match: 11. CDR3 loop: CASSSPGQGRENTGELFF. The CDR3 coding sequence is TGTGCCAGCAGCTCGCCAGGACAGGGACGTGAGAACACCGGGGAGCTGTTTTTT.

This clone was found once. CDR3 loop: CASSLVPGQGYEQYF. DNA for the CDR3: TGCGCCAGCAGCTTGGTACCGGGACAGGGCTACGAGCAGTACTTC. The V gene is TRBV5-1, the J gene TRBJ2-7; 9 positions agree with TRBD1. J gave up 3 bases and V 0 bases, and 4 bases lay outside the gene matches. Germline V CDR1 and CDR2: SGHRS, YFSETQ. The CDR3 sequence is 15 residues long.

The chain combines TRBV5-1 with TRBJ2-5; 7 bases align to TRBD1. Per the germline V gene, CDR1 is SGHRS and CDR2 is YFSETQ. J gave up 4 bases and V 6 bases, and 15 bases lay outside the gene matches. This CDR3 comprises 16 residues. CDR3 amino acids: CASTISGTVGRETQYF. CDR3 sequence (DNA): TGCGCCAGCACGATTTCCGGGACAGTCGGACGAGAGACCCAGTACTTC.

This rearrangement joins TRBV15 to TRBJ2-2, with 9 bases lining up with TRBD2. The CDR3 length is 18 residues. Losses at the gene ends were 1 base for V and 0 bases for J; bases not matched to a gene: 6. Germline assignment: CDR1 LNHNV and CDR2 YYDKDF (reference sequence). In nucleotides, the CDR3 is TGTGCCACCAGCAGAGGTAGCGGGGGATTTGCGAACACCGGGGAGCTGTTTTTT. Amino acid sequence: CATSRGSGGFANTGELFF.

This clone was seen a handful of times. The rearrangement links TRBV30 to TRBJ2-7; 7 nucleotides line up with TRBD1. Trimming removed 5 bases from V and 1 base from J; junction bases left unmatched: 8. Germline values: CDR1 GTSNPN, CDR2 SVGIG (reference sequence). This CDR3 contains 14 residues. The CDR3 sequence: CAWVRGTVSYEQYF. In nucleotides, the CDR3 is TGTGCCTGGGTTAGGGGGACAGTTTCCTACGAGCAGTACTTC.

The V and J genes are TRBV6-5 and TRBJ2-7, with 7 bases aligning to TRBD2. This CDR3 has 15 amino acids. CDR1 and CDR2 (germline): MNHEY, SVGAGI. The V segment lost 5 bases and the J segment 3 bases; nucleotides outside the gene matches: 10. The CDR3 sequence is CASSAVTSVHYEQYF. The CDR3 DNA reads TGTGCCAGCAGTGCAGTAACTAGCGTACACTACGAGCAGTACTTC.

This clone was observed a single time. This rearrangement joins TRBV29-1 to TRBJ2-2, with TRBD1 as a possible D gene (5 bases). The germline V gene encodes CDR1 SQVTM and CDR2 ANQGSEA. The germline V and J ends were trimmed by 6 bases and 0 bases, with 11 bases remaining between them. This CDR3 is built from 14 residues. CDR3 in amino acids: CSVNRLTNTGELFF. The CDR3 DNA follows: TGCAGCGTAAACAGGTTAACGAACACCGGGGAGCTGTTTTTT.

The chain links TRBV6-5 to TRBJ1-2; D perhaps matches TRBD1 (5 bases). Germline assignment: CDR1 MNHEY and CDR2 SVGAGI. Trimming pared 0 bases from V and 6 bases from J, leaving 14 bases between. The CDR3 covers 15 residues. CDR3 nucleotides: TGTGCCAGCAGTTACTCGAGACAGACCTTCCATGGCTACACCTTC. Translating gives CASSYSRQTFHGYTF.

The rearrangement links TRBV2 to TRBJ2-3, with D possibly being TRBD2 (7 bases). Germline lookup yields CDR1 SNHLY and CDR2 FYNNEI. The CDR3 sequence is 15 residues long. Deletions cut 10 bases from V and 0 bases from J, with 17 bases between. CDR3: CATLEGGQSTDTQYF. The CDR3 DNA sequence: TGTGCCACCCTAGAGGGGGGGCAAAGCACAGATACGCAGTATTTT. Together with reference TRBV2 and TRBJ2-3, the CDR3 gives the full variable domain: EPEVTQTPSHQVTQMGQEVILRCVPISNHLYFYWYRQILGQKVEFLVSFYNNEISEKSEIFDDQFSVERPDGSNFTLKIRSTKLEDSAMYFCATLEGGQSTDTQYFGPGTRLTVL.

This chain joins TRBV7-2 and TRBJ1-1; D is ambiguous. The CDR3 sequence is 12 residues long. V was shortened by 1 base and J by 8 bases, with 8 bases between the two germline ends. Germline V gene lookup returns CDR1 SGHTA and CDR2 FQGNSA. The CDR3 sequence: CASSLETPEAFF. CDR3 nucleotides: TGTGCCAGCAGCTTAGAAACACCAGAAGCTTTCTTT.

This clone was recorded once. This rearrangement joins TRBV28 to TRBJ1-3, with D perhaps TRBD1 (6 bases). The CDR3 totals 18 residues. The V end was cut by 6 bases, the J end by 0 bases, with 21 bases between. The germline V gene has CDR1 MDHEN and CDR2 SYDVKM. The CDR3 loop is CASSTPLDSSVSGNTIYF. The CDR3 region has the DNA TGTGCCAGCAGCACCCCCCTGGACAGCTCAGTCTCTGGAAACACCATATATTTT.

This chain's CDR3 is CASSQPRGYPYEQYF. The CDR3 DNA follows: TGTGCCAGCAGCCAACCCCGGGGATACCCCTACGAGCAGTACTTC. The chain carries TRBV14 and TRBJ2-7, with a weak D call TRBD2 (5 bases). Germline CDR1 and CDR2: SGHDN and FVKESK. The CDR3 extends over 15 amino acids. Trimming left V 2 bases short and J 2 bases short, with 13 bases between.

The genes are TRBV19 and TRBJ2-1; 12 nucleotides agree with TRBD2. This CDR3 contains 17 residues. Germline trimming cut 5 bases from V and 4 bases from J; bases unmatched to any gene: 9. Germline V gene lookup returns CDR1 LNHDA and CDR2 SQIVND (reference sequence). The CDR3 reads CASSPMTSGSPYNEQFF. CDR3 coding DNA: TGTGCCAGTAGTCCGATGACTAGCGGGAGCCCTTACAATGAGCAGTTCTTC. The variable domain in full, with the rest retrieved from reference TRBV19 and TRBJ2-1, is DGGITQSPKYLFRKEGQNVTLSCEQNLNHDAMYWYRQDPGQGLRLIYYSQIVNDFQKGDIAEGYSVSREKKESFPLTVTSAQKNPTAFYLCASSPMTSGSPYNEQFFGPGTRLTVL.

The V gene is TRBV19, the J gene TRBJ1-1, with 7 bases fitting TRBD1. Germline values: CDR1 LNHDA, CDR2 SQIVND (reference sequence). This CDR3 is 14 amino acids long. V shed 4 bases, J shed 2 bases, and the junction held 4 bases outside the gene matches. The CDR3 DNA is TGTGCCAGTAGTAAAGGGACAGTTAACACTGAAGCTTTCTTT. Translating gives CASSKGTVNTEAFF.

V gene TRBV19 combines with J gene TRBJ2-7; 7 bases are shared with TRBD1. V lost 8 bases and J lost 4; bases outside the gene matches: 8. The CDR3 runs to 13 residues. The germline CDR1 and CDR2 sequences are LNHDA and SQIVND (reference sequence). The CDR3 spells CASRGQENYEQYF. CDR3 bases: TGTGCCAGTCGAGGACAGGAGAATTACGAGCAGTACTTC.

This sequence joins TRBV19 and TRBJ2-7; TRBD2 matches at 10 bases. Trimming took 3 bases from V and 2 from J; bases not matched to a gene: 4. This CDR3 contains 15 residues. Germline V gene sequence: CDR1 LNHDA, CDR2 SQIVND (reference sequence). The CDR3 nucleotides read TGTGCCAGTAGTATGACAGCGGGAGGGCCCTACGAGCAGTACTTC. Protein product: CASSMTAGGPYEQYF.

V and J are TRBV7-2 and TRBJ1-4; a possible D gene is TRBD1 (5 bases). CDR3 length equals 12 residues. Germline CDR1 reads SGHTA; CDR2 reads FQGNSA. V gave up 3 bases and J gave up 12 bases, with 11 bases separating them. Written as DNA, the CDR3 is TGTGCCAGCAGCTTTAGCACGGGGGAACTGTTTTTT. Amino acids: CASSFSTGELFF.

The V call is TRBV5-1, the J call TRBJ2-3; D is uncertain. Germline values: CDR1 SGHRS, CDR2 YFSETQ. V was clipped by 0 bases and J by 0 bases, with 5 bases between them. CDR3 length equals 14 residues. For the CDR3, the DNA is TGCGCCAGCAGCTTGGAACTGAGCACAGATACGCAGTATTTT. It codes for CASSLELSTDTQYF.

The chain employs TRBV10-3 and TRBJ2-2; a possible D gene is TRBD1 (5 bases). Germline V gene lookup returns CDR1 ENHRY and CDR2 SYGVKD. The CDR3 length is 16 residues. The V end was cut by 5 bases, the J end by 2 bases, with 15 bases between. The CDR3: CAISSSGSPNTGELFF. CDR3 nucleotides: TGTGCCATCAGTTCCTCAGGGTCCCCAAACACCGGGGAGCTGTTTTTT.